These T cell receptor beta chains were read from a single sample in a study of shared clonotypes between healthy human individuals. Assay: immunoSEQ multiplex PCR; the TCRdb copy retains only in-frame clones and omits some. The sample holds about 2.1 million clones, around 93% seen once. The sequenced material came from naive CD8+ T cells from PBMCs. Source of these receptors: a man aged 18 to 35 in good health. Some clones in this sample may be carry-over from other donors' samples. Both conserved end residues are part of each CDR3. Clone size is stated in some rows and not others, as once, few, many or a class when expanded.

v_call	clone_size	j_call	cdr3_aa
TRBV5-1	NA	TRBJ2-7	CASSLSIGYFGPSLAYEQYF
TRBV11-3	NA	TRBJ1-1	CASSSLGGTEAFF
TRBV5-6	NA	TRBJ1-6	CASSLSTGLSPLHF
TRBV9	NA	TRBJ1-3	CASSPGAGNTIYF
TRBV12-5	NA	TRBJ2-1	CASGFTADNEQFF
TRBV7-9	once	TRBJ1-2	CASSRDSWASGYTF
TRBV5-1	once	TRBJ1-1	CASSLWARVVGDTEAFF
TRBV28	NA	TRBJ2-1	CASRSGWNNEQFF
TRBV4-1	NA	TRBJ2-1	CASSQTFPGQGASSSYNEQFF
TRBV7-9	NA	TRBJ2-5	CASSLAGAQETQYF
TRBV10-1	NA	TRBJ2-3	CASSDGLAGGLADTQYF
TRBV6-5	NA	TRBJ2-3	CASSLIGDTQYF
TRBV28	NA	TRBJ2-5	CASSRDGQETQYF
TRBV19	NA	TRBJ1-5	CASSLGGRYQPQHF
TRBV9	NA	TRBJ2-7	CASSSTRARSWREQYF
TRBV11-2	NA	TRBJ2-7	CASSSLPSGHYEQYF
TRBV9	NA	TRBJ2-1	CASSVGASPDEQFF
TRBV4-2	NA	TRBJ2-7	CASSRTRTSSHEQYF
TRBV27	NA	TRBJ2-1	CASSLKGARGSNEQFF
TRBV9	NA	TRBJ1-2	CASSLMTVGQYGYTF
TRBV7-9	NA	TRBJ2-1	CASSLGLAGLVVGYNEQFF
TRBV9	NA	TRBJ2-6	CASSVAQDSGANVLTF
TRBV27	NA	TRBJ2-5	CASSLTMGAQETQYF
TRBV9	NA	TRBJ1-1	CASSSDRGETEAFF
TRBV27	NA	TRBJ2-1	CASSLRGLWNEQFF
TRBV9	NA	TRBJ2-3	CASSGDRSSTDTQYF
TRBV2	NA	TRBJ2-3	CASSFGLADTGSTDTQYF
TRBV27	NA	TRBJ2-1	CASSLGQLPYNEQFF
TRBV7-9	NA	TRBJ2-6	CASSSTRTGGGGANVLTF
TRBV10-2	NA	TRBJ2-1	CATRGSYNEQFF
TRBV27	NA	TRBJ1-1	CASSFRDRDTEAFF
TRBV7-9	NA	TRBJ2-7	CASSLVPTSYEQYF
TRBV13	once	TRBJ1-1	CASSHRQGVMNTEAFF
TRBV5-1	NA	TRBJ2-6	CASRVRGQAGANVLTF
TRBV9	NA	TRBJ2-1	CASSVRLAGEQEQFF
TRBV4-2	NA	TRBJ2-7	CASSQDGGSGSYEQYF
TRBV6-1	once	TRBJ2-7	CASSEGTSGDYEQYF
TRBV12-5	NA	TRBJ2-2	CASVDNTGELFF